This TCR beta chain emerged from a study of T cells in Graves' hyperthyroidism and ophthalmopathy. Fresh peripheral blood, around 9.3 ml of it, supplied the PBMCs. Germline values: CDR1 PRHDT, CDR2 FYEKMQ (reference sequence). The V and J ends lost 4 bases and 2 bases, in that order; junction bases with no gene match: 1. The CDR3 consists of 15 residues. The TCR beta CDR3 regions underwent amplification using RNA transcripts as the source. A first-round RT-PCR of the TCR CDR3 used the HTBI primer set. TCRdb fed the multiplex PCR reads into MiXCR, producing one record per CDR3 protein. The repertoire consists of 600,000 or so distinct CDR3 sequences, with more than 12% occurring once and the leading ten covering roughly an eighth. This clonotype has a count of ten or more. Its antigen is currently unknown. Study outcomes and limitations: Among clonotypes expanded in thyroid above 0.001, most were also found in blood.

The genes are TRBV13 and TRBJ2-3; 12 bases are shared with TRBD1. Sequencing was done on a sample of blood. The TCR was taken from a woman aged 45-59 years with Graves' ophthalmopathy. The CDR3 sequence is CASSSGQGATDTQYF. The CDR3 nucleotides read TGTGCCAGCAGCTCGGGACAGGGGGCCACAGATACGCAGTATTTT.